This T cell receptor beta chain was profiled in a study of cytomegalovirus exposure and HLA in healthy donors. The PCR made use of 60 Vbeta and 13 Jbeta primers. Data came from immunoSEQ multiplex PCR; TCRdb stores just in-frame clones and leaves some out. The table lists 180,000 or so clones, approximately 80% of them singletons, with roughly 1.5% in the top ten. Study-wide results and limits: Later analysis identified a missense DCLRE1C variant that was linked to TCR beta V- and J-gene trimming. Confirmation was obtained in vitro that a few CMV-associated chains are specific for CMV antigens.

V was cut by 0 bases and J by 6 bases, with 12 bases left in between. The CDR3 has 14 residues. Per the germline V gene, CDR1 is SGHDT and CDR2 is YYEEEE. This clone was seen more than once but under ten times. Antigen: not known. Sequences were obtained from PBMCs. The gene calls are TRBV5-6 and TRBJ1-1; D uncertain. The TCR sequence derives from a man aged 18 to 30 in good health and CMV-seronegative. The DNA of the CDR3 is TGTGCCAGCAGCTTGGGAGCTTTCTCGGCTGAAGCTTTCTTT. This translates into CASSLGAFSAEAFF.